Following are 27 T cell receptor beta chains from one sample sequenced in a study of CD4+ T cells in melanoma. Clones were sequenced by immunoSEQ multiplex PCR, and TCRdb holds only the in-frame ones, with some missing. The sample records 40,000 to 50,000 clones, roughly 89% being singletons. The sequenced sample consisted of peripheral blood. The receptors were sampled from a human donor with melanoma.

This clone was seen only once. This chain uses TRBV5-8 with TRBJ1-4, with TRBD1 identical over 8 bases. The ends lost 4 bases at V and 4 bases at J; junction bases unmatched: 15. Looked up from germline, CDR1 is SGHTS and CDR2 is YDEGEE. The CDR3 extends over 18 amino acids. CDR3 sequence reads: CASSQRTGTGIVNEKLFF. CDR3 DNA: TGTGCCAGCAGCCAACGGACAGGGACTGGAATAGTTAATGAAAAACTGTTTTTT. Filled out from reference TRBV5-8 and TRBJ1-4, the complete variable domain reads EAGVTQSPTHLIKTRGQQATLRCSPISGHTSVYWYQQALGLGLQFLLWYDEGEERNRGNFPPRFSGRQFPNYSSELNVNALELEDSALYLCASSQRTGTGIVNEKLFFGSGTQLSVL.

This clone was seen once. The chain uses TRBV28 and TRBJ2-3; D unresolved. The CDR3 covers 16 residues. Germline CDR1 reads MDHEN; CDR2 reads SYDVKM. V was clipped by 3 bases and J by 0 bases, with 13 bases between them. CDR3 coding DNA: TGTGCCAGCAGTTTTGCCGGCCTACCCAGCACAGATACGCAGTATTTT. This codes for CASSFAGLPSTDTQYF.

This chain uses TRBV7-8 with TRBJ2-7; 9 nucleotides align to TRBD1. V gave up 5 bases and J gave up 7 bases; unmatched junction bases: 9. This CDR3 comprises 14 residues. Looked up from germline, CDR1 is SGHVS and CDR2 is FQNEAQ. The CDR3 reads CASSPGQGPREQYF. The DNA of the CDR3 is TGTGCCAGCAGCCCGGGACAGGGCCCTAGAGAGCAGTACTTC.

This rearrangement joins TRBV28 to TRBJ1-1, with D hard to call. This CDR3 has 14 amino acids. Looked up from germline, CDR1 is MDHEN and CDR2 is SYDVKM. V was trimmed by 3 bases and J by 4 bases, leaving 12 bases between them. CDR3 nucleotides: TGTGCCAGCAGTTTGCAGTTGGTTGGCACTGAAGCTTTCTTT. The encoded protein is CASSLQLVGTEAFF.

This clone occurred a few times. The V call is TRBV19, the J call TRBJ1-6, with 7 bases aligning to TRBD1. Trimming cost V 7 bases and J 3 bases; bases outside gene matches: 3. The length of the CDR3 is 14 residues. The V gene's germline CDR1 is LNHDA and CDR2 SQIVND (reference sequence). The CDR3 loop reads CASNAGGYNSPLHF. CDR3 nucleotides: TGTGCCAGTAACGCAGGGGGCTATAATTCACCCCTCCACTTT.

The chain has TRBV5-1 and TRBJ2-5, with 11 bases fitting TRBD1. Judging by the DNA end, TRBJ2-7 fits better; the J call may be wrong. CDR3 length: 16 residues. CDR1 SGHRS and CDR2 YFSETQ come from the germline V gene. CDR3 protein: CASSLGGTGGSYEQYF. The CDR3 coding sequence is TGCGCCAGCAGCTTGGGGGGGACAGGGGGCTCCTACGAGCAGTACTTC.

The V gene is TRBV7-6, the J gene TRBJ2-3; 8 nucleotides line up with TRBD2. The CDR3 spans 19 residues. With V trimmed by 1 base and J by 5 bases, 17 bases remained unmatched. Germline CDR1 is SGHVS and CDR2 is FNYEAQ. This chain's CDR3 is CASSLGGLAGINPGDTQYF. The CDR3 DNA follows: TGTGCCAGCAGCTTAGGGGGGCTAGCGGGTATAAACCCCGGAGATACGCAGTATTTT.

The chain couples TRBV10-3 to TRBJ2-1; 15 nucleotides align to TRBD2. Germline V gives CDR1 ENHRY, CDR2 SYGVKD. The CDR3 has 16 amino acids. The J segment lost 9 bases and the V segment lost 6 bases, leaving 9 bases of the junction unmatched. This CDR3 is CAIRLGLAGGLGEQFF. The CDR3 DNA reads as TGTGCCATCAGGCTAGGACTAGCGGGGGGGCTTGGTGAGCAGTTCTTC.

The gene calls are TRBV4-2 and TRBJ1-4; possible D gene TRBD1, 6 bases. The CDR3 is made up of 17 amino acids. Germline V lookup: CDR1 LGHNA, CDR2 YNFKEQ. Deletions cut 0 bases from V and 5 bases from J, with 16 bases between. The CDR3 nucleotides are TGTGCCAGCAGCCAAGACGGACAGAGAGCAAGGAATGAAAAACTGTTTTTT. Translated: CASSQDGQRARNEKLFF.

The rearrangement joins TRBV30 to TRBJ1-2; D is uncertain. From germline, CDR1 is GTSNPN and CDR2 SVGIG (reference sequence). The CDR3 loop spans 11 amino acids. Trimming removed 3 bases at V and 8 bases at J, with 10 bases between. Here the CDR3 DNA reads TGTGCCTGGAGAAGGGTTCGGGGCTACACCTTC. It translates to CAWRRVRGYTF.

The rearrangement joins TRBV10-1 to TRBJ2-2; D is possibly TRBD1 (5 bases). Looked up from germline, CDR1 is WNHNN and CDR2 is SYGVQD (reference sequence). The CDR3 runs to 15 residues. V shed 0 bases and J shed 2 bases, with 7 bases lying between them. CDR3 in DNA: TGCGCCAGCAGTGAGTCGACAGCTAACACCGGGGAGCTGTTTTTT. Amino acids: CASSESTANTGELFF.

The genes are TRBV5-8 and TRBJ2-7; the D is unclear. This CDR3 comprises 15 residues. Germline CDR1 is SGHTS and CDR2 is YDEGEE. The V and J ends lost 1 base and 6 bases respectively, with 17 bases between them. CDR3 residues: CASSLRLGGPREQYF. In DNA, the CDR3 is TGTGCCAGCAGCTTGAGGCTAGGCGGCCCTCGCGAGCAGTACTTC.

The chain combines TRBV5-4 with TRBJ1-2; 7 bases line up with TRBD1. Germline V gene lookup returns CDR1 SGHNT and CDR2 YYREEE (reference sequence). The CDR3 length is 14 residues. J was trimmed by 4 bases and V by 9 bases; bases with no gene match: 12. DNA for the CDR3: TGTGCCACCCGACAGGGCGGCGTCTCCTATGGCTACACCTTC. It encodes CATRQGGVSYGYTF.

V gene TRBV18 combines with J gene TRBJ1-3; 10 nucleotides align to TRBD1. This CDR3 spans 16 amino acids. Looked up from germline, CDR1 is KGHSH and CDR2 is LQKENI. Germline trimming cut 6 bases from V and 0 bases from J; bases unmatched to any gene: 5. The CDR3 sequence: CASSQRTGGSGNTIYF. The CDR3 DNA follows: TGTGCCAGCTCCCAACGGACAGGGGGCTCTGGAAACACCATATATTTT.

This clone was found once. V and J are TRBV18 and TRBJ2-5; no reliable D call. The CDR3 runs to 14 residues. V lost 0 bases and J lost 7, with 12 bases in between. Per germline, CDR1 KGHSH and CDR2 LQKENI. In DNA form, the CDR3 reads TGTGCCAGCTCACCACCGCACAGCTCCGGGACCCAGTACTTC. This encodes CASSPPHSSGTQYF.

CDR3 amino acids: CASSSPGAPEQFF. The CDR3 bases are TGTGCCAGCAGCTCCCCGGGGGCCCCTGAGCAGTTCTTC. The gene calls are TRBV7-9 and TRBJ2-1; D tentatively fits TRBD1 or TRBD2 (6 bases each). The CDR3 is 13 residues long. CDR1 and CDR2 (germline): SEHNR, FQNEAQ (reference sequence). Trimming took off 4 bases at V and 9 bases at J, with 13 bases between the two ends.

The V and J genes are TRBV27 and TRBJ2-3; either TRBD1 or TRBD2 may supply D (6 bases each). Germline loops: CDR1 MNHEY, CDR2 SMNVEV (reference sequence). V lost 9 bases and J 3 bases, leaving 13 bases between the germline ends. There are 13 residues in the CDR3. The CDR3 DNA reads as TGTGCCAGGAAGTGGAGGGGGACAGATACGCAGTATTTT. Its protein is CARKWRGTDTQYF.

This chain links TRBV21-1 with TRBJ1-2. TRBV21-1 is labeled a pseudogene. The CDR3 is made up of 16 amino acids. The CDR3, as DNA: TGTGCCAGCAGCAAAGTAAAGGAGCCAGCTAACTATGGCTACACCTTC. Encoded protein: CASSKVKEPANYGYTF.

CDR3 amino acids: CASSQTGSGGYTF. DNA of the CDR3: TGTGCCAGCAGCCAGACAGGGTCCGGTGGCTACACCTTC. The rearrangement uses TRBV7-3 and TRBJ1-2; 7 nucleotides align to TRBD1. The V gene's germline CDR1 is SGHTA and CDR2 FQGTGA. The CDR3 has 13 amino acids. V shed 5 bases and J 7 bases; nucleotides not matched to a gene: 7.

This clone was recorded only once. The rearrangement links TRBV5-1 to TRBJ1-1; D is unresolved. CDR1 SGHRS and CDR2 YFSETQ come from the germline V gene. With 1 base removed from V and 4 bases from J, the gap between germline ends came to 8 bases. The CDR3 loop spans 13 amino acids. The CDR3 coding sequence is TGCGCCAGCAGCTTGTCAGCAGTCACTGAAGCTTTCTTT. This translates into CASSLSAVTEAFF.

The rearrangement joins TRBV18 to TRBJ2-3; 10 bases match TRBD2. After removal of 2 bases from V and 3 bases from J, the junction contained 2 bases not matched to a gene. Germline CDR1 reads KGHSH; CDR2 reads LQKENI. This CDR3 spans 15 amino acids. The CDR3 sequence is CASSPLAGGTDTQYF. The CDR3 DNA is TGTGCCAGCTCACCATTAGCGGGGGGTACAGATACGCAGTATTTT.

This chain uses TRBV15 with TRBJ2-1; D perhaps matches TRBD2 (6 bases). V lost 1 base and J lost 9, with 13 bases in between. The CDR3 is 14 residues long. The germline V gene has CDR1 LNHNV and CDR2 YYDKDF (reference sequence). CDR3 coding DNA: TGTGCCACCAGCAGAGGACGATGGGAGGCTGAGCAGTTCTTC. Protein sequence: CATSRGRWEAEQFF.

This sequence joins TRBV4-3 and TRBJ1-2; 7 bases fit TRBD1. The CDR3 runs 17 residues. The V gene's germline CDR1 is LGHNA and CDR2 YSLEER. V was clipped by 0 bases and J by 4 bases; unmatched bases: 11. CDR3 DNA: TGCGCCAGCAGCCAAGACCCAGGGGGATCGGCTTTCTATGGCTACACCTTC. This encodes CASSQDPGGSAFYGYTF.

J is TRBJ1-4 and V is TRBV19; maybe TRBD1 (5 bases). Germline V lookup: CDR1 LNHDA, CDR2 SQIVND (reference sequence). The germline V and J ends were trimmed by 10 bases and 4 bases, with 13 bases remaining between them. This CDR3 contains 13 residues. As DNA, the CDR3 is TGTGCCACGCGACAGTTCTTTAATGAAAAACTGTTTTTT. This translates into CATRQFFNEKLFF.

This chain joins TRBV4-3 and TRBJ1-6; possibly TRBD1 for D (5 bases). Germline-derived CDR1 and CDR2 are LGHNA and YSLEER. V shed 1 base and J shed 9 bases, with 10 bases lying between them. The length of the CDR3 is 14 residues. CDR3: CASSQGGVGSPLHF. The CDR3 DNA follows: TGCGCCAGCAGCCAAGGGGGGGTTGGTTCACCCCTCCACTTT.

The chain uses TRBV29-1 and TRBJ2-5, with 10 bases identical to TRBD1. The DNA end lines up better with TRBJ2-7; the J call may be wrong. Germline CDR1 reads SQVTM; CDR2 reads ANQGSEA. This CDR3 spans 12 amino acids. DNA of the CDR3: TGCAGCGCCTTCGGGACAGGGGTCGAGCAGTACTTC. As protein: CSAFGTGVEQYF.

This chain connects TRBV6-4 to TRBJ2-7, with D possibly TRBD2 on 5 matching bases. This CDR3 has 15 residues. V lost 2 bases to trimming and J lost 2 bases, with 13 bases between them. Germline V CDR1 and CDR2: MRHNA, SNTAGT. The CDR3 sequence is CASSDEGLKTYEQYF. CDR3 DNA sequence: TGTGCCAGCAGTGACGAAGGACTGAAGACCTACGAGCAGTACTTC.